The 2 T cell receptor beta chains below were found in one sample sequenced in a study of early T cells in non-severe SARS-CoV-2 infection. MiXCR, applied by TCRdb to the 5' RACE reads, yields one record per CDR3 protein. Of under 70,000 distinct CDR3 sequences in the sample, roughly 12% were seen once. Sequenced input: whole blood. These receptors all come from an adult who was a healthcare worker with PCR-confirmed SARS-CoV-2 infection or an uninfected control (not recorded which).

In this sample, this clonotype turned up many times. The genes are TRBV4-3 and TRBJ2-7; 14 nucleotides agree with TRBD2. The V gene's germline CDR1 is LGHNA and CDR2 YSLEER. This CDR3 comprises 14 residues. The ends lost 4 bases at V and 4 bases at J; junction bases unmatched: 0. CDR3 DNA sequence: TGCGCCAGCAGCCGGACTAGCGGGGGGTACGAGCAGTACTTC. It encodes CASSRTSGGYEQYF.

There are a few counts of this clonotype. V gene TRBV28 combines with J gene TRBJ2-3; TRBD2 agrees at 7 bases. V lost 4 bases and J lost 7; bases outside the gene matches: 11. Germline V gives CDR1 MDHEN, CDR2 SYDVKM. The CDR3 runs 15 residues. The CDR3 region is CASSSLGGTPHTQYF. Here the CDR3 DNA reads TGTGCCAGCAGTTCATTGGGGGGGACCCCCCATACGCAGTATTTT. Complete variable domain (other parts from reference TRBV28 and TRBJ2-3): DVKVTQSSRYLVKRTGEKVFLECVQDMDHENMFWYRQDPGLGLRLIYFSYDVKMKEKGDIPEGYSVSREKKERFSLILESASTNQTSMYLCASSSLGGTPHTQYFGPGTRLTVL.